One and the same sample provided the 14 T cell receptor beta chains below, sequenced in a study of cytomegalovirus exposure and HLA in healthy donors (dated 2017 in TCRdb). The library was generated by the immunoSEQ multiplex PCR assay. Sourced from immuneACCESS, this table was stored by TCRdb with only in-frame sequences that have V and J called. A share of the clones is absent; for the studies checked, an unresolved V gene accounts for under half, and the remainder has no known explanation. Across this sample there are some 130,000 clones, with roughly 90% seen only once. Together, the top ten hold roughly 6% of the sample. Source material: PBMCs. These receptors were collected from a woman aged 18-30 years in good health and CMV-seropositive.

The chain uses TRBV28 and TRBJ2-7, with TRBD1 matching over 7 bases. V gave up 7 bases and J gave up 4 bases; unmatched junction bases: 7. There are 13 residues in the CDR3. Per the germline V gene, CDR1 is MDHEN and CDR2 is SYDVKM. DNA of the CDR3: TGTGCCAGCACCCAATTACAGGGGTACGAGCAGTACTTC. This gives the protein CASTQLQGYEQYF.

This rearrangement joins TRBV4-3 to TRBJ2-5, with 7 nucleotides matching TRBD2. CDR1 LGHNA and CDR2 YSLEER come from the germline V gene. CDR3 length equals 17 residues. Losses at the gene ends were 0 bases for V and 5 bases for J; bases not matched to a gene: 12. DNA of the CDR3: TGCGCCAGCAGCCAAGATTATCGGCTAGCGGTGGGGGAGACCCAGTACTTC. Protein: CASSQDYRLAVGETQYF.

The chain links TRBV18 to TRBJ2-7; 7 nucleotides align to TRBD1. J gave up 4 bases and V 3 bases, and 6 bases lay outside the gene matches. CDR3 size: 14 residues. Germline V gene lookup returns CDR1 KGHSH and CDR2 LQKENI. The CDR3 DNA sequence: TGTGCCAGCTCACCGACAGGGTTTGGGTACGAGCAGTACTTC. Amino acids: CASSPTGFGYEQYF.

The gene calls are TRBV11-2 and TRBJ2-1, with 9 bases lining up with TRBD2. In germline, CDR1 is SGHAT, CDR2 FQNNGV. The CDR3 length is 16 residues. With 5 bases clipped from V and 3 bases from J, the junction kept 8 bases outside the gene matches. The CDR3 DNA is TGTGCCAGCAGCCCCCAGACTAGCGGAATCTACAATGAGCAGTTCTTC. It is translated as CASSPQTSGIYNEQFF.

The chain carries TRBV19 and TRBJ1-2, with TRBD1 matching 11 bases. V lost 5 bases and J lost 1; bases outside the gene matches: 9. The CDR3 runs to 17 residues. Per the germline V gene, CDR1 is LNHDA and CDR2 is SQIVND (reference sequence). CDR3 sequence (DNA): TGTGCCAGTAGTCTTCGGACAGGGGGCAATGGTAACTATGGCTACACCTTC. Its translation: CASSLRTGGNGNYGYTF.

The chain joins TRBV5-1 to TRBJ1-5; D is perhaps TRBD1 (5 bases). CDR3 length: 15 residues. Germline assignment: CDR1 SGHRS and CDR2 YFSETQ. With 2 bases removed from V and 0 bases from J, the gap between germline ends came to 9 bases. The CDR3 nucleotides read TGCGCCAGCAGCTTAACAGGTAATAGCAATCAGCCCCAGCATTTT. It translates to CASSLTGNSNQPQHF.

The chain joins TRBV6-5 to TRBJ2-7, with D possibly TRBD2 on 5 matching bases. Germline V gene data show CDR1 as MNHEY and CDR2 as SVGAGI. Trimming took 2 bases from V and 1 from J, leaving 12 bases between them. This CDR3 comprises 15 residues. The DNA for the CDR3 is TGTGCCAGCAGTTACGACGGAGGAGATTCCTACGAGCAGTACTTC. It yields the protein CASSYDGGDSYEQYF.

The chain has TRBV27 and TRBJ2-7, with 9 bases identical to TRBD2. This CDR3 spans 17 amino acids. The germline gives CDR1 MNHEY, CDR2 SMNVEV (reference sequence). V gave up 4 bases and J gave up 1 base; unmatched junction bases: 11. The CDR3 protein is CASSSVVSGGPSYEQYF. The DNA of the CDR3 is TGTGCCAGCAGTTCGGTTGTTAGCGGGGGCCCTTCCTACGAGCAGTACTTC.

The chain links TRBV6-5 to TRBJ1-3, with a weak D call TRBD1 (6 bases). V was clipped by 0 bases and J by 0 bases, with 6 bases between them. CDR3 size: 15 residues. Germline V gene lookup returns CDR1 MNHEY and CDR2 SVGAGI. CDR3 DNA: TGTGCCAGCAGTTACTCGGGGGCCTCTGGAAACACCATATATTTT. This gives the protein CASSYSGASGNTIYF.

The chain joins TRBV30 to TRBJ1-2; 9 positions match TRBD1. The germline V gene encodes CDR1 GTSNPN and CDR2 SVGIG (reference sequence). The V segment lost 0 bases and the J segment 2 bases; nucleotides outside the gene matches: 7. CDR3 length: 16 residues. CDR3: CAWSVTGGPPNYGYTF. The CDR3 coding sequence is TGTGCCTGGAGTGTAACAGGGGGCCCGCCGAACTATGGCTACACCTTC.

This sequence joins TRBV27 and TRBJ2-3; D unresolved. The ends were cut back, 3 bases at V and 4 bases at J, with 14 bases in the middle. Per germline, CDR1 MNHEY and CDR2 SMNVEV (reference sequence). There are 15 residues in the CDR3. The CDR3 region has the DNA TGTGCCAGCAGTTTTTTAGGTCGCGAGGCAGATACGCAGTATTTT. This encodes CASSFLGREADTQYF.

The V gene is TRBV4-1, the J gene TRBJ2-3, with 9 bases lining up with TRBD2. J lost 0 bases, V lost 1 base, and 2 bases had no gene match. Germline CDR1 and CDR2: MGHRA and YSYEKL. The CDR3 has 16 amino acids. CDR3 sequence reads: CASSQVRGGSTDTQYF. The DNA for the CDR3 is TGCGCCAGCAGCCAAGTGCGGGGGGGCAGCACAGATACGCAGTATTTT.

This chain joins TRBV2 and TRBJ1-2, with D perhaps TRBD1 (6 bases). CDR1 is SNHLY and CDR2 is FYNNEI in the germline V gene. This CDR3 has 12 residues. V shed 8 bases and J shed 7 bases, with 14 bases lying between them. The CDR3 reads CASESGVGGYTF. CDR3 sequence (DNA): TGTGCCAGCGAATCAGGGGTTGGTGGCTACACCTTC. Looking up the rest from reference TRBV2 and TRBJ1-2 gives the full variable domain: EPEVTQTPSHQVTQMGQEVILRCVPISNHLYFYWYRQILGQKVEFLVSFYNNEISEKSEIFDDQFSVERPDGSNFTLKIRSTKLEDSAMYFCASESGVGGYTFGSGTRLTVV.

V usage is TRBV6-6 and J usage is TRBJ2-3, with 9 bases fitting TRBD1. V lost 6 bases, J lost 4 bases, and 8 bases stayed unmatched. CDR1 is MNHNY and CDR2 is SVGAGI in the germline V gene (reference sequence). CDR3 length: 15 residues. The CDR3 region has the DNA TGTGCCAGCAGGGGGACAGGGTCTTCGTCAGATACGCAGTATTTT. It translates to CASRGTGSSSDTQYF.